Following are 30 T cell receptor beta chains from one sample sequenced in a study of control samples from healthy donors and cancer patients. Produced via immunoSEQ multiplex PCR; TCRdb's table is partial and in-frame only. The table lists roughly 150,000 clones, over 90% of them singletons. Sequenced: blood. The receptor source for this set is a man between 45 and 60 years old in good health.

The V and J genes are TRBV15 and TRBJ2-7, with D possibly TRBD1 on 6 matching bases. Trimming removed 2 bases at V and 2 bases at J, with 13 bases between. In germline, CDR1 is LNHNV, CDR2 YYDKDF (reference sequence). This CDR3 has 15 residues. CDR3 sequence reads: CATSRSKTGPYEQYF. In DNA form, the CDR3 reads TGTGCCACCAGCAGATCTAAGACAGGCCCCTACGAGCAGTACTTC.

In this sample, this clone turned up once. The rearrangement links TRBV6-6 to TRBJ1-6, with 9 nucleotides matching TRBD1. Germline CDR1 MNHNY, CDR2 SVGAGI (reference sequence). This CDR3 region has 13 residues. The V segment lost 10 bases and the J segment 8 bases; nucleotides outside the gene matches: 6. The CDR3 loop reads CATLQGADSPLHF. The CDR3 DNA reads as TGTGCCACCCTACAGGGGGCGGATTCACCCCTCCACTTT.

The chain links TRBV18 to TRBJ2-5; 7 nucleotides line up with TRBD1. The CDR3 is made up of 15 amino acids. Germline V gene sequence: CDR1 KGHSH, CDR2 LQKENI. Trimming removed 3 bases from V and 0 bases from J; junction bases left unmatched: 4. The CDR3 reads CASSPEQGYQETQYF. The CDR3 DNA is TGTGCCAGCTCACCGGAACAGGGGTACCAAGAGACCCAGTACTTC.

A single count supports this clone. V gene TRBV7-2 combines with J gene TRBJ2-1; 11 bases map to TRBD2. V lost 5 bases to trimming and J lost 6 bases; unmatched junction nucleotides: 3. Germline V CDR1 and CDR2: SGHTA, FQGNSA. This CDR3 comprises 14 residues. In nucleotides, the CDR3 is TGTGCCAGCAGCCCCGGGACTAGCGGCAATGAGCAGTTCTTC. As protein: CASSPGTSGNEQFF.

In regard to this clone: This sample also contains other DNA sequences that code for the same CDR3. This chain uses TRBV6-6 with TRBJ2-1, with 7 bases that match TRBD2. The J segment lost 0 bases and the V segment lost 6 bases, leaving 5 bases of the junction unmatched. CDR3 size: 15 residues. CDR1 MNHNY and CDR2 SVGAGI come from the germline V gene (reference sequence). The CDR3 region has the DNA TGTGCCAGCAGATCACTAGCGAGCTCCTACAATGAGCAGTTCTTC. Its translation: CASRSLASSYNEQFF.

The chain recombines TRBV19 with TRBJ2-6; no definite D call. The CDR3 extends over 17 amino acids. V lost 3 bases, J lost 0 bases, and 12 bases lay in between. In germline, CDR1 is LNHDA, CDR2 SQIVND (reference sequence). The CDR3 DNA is TGTGCCAGTAGTATGCCAGGTAATCCCTCTGGGGCCAACGTCCTGACTTTC. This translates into CASSMPGNPSGANVLTF.

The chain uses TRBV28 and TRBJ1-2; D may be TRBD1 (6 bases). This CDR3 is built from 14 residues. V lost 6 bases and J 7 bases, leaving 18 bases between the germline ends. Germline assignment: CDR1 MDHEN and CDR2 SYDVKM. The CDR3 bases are TGTGCCAGCAGATACGGGACACTCGGAAGTGGCTACACCTTC. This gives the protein CASRYGTLGSGYTF.

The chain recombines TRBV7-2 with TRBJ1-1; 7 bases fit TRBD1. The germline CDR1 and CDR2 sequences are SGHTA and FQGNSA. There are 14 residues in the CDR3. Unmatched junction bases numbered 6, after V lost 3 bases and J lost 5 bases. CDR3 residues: CASSFQGGSTEAFF. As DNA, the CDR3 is TGTGCCAGCAGCTTTCAGGGGGGGAGTACTGAAGCTTTCTTT. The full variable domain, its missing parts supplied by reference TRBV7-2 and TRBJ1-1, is GAGVSQSPSNKVTEKGKDVELRCDPISGHTALYWYRQSLGQGLEFLIYFQGNSAPDKSGLPSDRFSAERTGGSVSTLTIQRTQQEDSAVYLCASSFQGGSTEAFFGQGTRLTVV.

The CDR3, as DNA: TGTGCCTGGAGTGGGGGGGAGCAGTTCTTC. It translates to CAWSGGEQFF. The chain employs TRBV30 and TRBJ2-1; the D call may be TRBD1 or TRBD2 (5 bases each). CDR3 size: 10 residues. V was cut by 1 base and J by 10 bases, with 5 bases left in between. CDR1 and CDR2 (germline): GTSNPN, SVGIG (reference sequence).

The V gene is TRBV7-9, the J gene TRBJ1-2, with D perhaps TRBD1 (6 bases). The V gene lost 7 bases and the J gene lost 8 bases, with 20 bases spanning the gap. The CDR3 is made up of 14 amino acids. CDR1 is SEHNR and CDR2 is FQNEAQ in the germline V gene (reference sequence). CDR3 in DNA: TGTGCCAGCACCATGGACCCAGGGGCTATGGGCTACACCTTC. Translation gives CASTMDPGAMGYTF.

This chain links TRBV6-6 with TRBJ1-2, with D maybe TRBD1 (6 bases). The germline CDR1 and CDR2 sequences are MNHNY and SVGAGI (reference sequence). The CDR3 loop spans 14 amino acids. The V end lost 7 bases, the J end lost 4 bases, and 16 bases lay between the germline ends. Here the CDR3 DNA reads TGTGCCAGCATTACCTCCAGGGGCTCCTATGGCTACACCTTC. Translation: CASITSRGSYGYTF.

CDR3 loop: CATRGQAVRSRGYTF. The CDR3 nucleotides are TGTGCCACTAGGGGACAGGCAGTAAGATCGCGTGGCTACACCTTC. The chain joins TRBV19 to TRBJ1-2, with TRBD1 matching 8 bases. The V and J ends lost 10 bases and 7 bases, in that order; junction bases with no gene match: 17. Germline CDR1 reads LNHDA; CDR2 reads SQIVND (reference sequence). The CDR3 length is 15 residues.

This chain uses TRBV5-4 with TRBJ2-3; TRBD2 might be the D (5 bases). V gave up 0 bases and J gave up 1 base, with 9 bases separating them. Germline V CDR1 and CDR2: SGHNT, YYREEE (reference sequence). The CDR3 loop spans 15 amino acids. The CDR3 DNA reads TGTGCCAGCAGCTTGGCCCAGCGGCGCACAGATACGCAGTATTTT. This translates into CASSLAQRRTDTQYF.

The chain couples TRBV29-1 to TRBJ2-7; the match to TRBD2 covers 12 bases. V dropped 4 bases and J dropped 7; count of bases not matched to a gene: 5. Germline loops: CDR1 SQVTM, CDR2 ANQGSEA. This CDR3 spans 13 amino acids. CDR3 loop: CSVGGLAGWEQYF. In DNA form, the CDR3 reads TGCAGCGTTGGTGGACTAGCGGGATGGGAGCAGTACTTC.

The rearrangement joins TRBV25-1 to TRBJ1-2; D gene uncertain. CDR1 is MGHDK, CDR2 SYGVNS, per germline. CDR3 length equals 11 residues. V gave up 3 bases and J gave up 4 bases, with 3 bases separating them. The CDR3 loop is CASSDLYGYTF. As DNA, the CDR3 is TGTGCCAGCAGTGATCTCTATGGCTACACCTTC.

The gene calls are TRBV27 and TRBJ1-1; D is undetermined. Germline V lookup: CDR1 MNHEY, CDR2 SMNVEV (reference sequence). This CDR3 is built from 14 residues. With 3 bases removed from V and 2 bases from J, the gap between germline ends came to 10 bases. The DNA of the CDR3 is TGTGCCAGCAGTTTCGTGGCGGGCAACACTGAAGCTTTCTTT. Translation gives CASSFVAGNTEAFF.

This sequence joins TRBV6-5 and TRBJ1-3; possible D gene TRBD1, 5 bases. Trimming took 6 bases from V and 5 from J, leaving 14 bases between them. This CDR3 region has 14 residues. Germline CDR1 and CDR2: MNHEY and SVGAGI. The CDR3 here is CASSRRQLRNTIYF. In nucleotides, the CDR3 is TGTGCCAGCAGCCGTAGACAGTTAAGAAACACCATATATTTT.

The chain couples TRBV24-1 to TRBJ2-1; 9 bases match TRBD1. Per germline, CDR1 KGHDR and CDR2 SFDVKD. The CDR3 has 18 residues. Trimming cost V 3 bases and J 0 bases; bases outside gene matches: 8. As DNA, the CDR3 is TGTGCCACCAGTGATGGGATTACAGGGGGCAGCTCCTACAATGAGCAGTTCTTC. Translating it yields CATSDGITGGSSYNEQFF.

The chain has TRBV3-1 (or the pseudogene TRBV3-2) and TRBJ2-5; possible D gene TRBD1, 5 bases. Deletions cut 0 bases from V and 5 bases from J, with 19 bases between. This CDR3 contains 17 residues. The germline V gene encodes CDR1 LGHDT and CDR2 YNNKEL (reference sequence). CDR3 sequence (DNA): TGTGCCAGCAGCCAAGATTGGGGCGGCCCCCGGCGGGAGACCCAGTACTTC. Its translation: CASSQDWGGPRRETQYF.

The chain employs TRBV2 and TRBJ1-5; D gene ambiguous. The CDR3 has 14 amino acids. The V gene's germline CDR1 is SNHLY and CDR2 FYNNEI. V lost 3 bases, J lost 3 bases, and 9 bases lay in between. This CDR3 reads CASSDRVVNQPQHF. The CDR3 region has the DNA TGTGCCAGCAGTGACCGGGTGGTCAATCAGCCCCAGCATTTT.

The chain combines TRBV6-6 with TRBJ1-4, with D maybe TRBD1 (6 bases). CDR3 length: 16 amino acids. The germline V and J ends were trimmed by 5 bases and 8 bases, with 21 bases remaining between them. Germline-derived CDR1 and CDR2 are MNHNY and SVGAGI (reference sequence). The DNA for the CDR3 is TGTGCCAGCAGTCGCGCTACTGGGGGGCGAAGGGAAAAACTGTTTTTT. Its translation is CASSRATGGRREKLFF.

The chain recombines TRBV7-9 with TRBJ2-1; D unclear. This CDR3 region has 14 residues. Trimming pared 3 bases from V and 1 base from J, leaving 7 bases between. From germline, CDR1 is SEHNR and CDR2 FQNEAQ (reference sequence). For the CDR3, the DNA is TGTGCCAGCAGCTTCGGGCAATCCTACAATGAGCAGTTCTTC. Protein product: CASSFGQSYNEQFF.

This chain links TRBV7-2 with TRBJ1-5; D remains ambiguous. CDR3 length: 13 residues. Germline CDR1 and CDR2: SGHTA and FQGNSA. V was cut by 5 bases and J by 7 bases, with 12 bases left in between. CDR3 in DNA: TGTGCCAGCAGCCCGACCATGATCCAGCCCCAGCATTTT. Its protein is CASSPTMIQPQHF.

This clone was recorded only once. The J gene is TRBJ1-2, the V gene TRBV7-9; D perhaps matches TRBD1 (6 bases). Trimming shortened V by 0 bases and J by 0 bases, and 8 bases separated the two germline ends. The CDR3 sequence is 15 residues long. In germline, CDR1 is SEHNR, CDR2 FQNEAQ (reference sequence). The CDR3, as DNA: TGTGCCAGCAGCTTAGCCGGGACACCTAACTATGGCTACACCTTC. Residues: CASSLAGTPNYGYTF.

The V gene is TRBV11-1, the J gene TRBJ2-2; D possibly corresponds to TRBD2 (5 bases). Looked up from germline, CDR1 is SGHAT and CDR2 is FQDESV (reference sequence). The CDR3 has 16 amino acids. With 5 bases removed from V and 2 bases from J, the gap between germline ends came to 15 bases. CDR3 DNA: TGTGCCAGCAGCCGCGGGCAGGTGGTTAACACCGGGGAGCTGTTTTTT. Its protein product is CASSRGQVVNTGELFF. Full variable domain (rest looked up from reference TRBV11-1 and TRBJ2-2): EAEVAQSPRYKITEKSQAVAFWCDPISGHATLYWYRQILGQGPELLVQFQDESVVDDSQLPKDRFSAERLKGVDSTLKIQPAELGDSAMYLCASSRGQVVNTGELFFGEGSRLTVL.

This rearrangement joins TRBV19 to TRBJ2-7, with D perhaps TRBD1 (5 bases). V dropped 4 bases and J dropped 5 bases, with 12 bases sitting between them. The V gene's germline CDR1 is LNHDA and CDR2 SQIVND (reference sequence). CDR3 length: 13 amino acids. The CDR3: CASSTRGIHEQYF. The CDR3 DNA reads TGTGCCAGTAGTACAAGGGGAATCCACGAGCAGTACTTC.

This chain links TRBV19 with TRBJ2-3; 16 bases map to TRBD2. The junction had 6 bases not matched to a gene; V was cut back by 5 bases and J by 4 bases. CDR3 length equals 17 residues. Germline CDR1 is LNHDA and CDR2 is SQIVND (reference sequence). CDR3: CASSSPGTSGRADTQYF. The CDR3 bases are TGTGCCAGTAGTTCTCCCGGGACTAGCGGGAGGGCAGATACGCAGTATTTT.

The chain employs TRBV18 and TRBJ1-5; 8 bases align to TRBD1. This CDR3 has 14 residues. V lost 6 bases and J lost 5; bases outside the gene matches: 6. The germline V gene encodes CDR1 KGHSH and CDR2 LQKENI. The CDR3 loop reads CASSSDREHQPQHF. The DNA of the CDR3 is TGTGCCAGCTCGTCGGACAGGGAGCATCAGCCCCAGCATTTT. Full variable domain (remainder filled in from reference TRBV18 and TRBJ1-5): NAGVMQNPRHLVRRRGQEARLRCSPMKGHSHVYWYRQLPEEGLKFMVYLQKENIIDESGMPKERFSAEFPKEGPSILRIQQVVRGDSAAYFCASSSDREHQPQHFGDGTRLSIL.

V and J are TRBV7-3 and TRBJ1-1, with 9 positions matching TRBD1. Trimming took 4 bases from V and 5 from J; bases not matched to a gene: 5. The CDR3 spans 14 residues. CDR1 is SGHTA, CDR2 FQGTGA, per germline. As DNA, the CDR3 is TGTGCCAGCAGCTCGGGGACAGGGATGACTGAAGCTTTCTTT. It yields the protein CASSSGTGMTEAFF.

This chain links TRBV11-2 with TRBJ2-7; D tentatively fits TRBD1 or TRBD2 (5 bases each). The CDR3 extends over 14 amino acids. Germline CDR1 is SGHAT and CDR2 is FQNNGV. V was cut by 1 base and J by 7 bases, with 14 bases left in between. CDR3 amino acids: CASSLGVGVWEQYF. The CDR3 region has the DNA TGTGCCAGCAGCTTAGGGGTGGGGGTTTGGGAGCAGTACTTC.